Listed below are T cell receptor beta chains from one sample, sequenced in a study of shared clonotypes between healthy human individuals. Generated by immunoSEQ multiplex PCR, the TCRdb table keeps only in-frame clones and is missing some. The table lists approximately 320,000 clones, 87% of them singletons. Specimen: memory CD8+ T cells sorted from blood. These receptors all stem from a man aged 18-30 years in good health. Each CDR3 is given with its conserved first and last residue. Fields, in order: D gene, V gene, J gene, CDR3 DNA, CDR3 protein. D genes are given only for firm matches.

>TRBD1|TRBV19|TRBJ1-2
TGTGCCAGTAGGGAAACAGGGGCTCATAACTATGGCTACACCTTC
CASRETGAHNYGYTF
>TRBD1|TRBV7-2|TRBJ2-3
TGTGCCAGCAGCCGGGGACAGGGGATGACAGATACGCAGTATTTT
CASSRGQGMTDTQYF
>-|TRBV7-9|TRBJ1-5
TGTGCCAGCAGCTTATGGGGTCAGCCCCAGCATTTT
CASSLWGQPQHF
>-|TRBV19|TRBJ2-5
TGTGCCAGTAGTATCGTGATCAGGTGGGAGACCCAGTACTTC
CASSIVIRWETQYF
>TRBD1|TRBV27|TRBJ2-7
TGTGCCAGCAGTCCTAGGACAGGATCCTACGAGCAGTACTTC
CASSPRTGSYEQYF
>TRBD2|TRBV12-5|TRBJ2-5
TGTGCTAGTTCTGGGGAGGGTGTGGAGACCCAGTACTTC
CASSGEGVETQYF
>-|TRBV18|TRBJ2-5
TGTGCCAGCTCACCGATTTTAAGGGAATCGTACCAAGAGACCCAGTACTTC
CASSPILRESYQETQYF
>TRBD1|TRBV27|TRBJ2-7
TGTGCCAGCAGTTTGGGACAGGAATACGAGCAGTACTTC
CASSLGQEYEQYF
>-|TRBV11-2|TRBJ2-4
TGTGCCAGCAGCCCTGTGGTTGGGGTTGCCAAAAACATTCAGTACTTC
CASSPVVGVAKNIQYF
>TRBD1|TRBV6-1|TRBJ2-7
TGTGCCAGCAGTTTTGACAGGGACTACGAGCAGTACTTC
CASSFDRDYEQYF
>TRBD2|TRBV9|TRBJ2-5
TGTGCCAGCAGCTCCCCGACTAGCGGGGGGGCCGGGGAGACCCAGTACTTC
CASSSPTSGGAGETQYF
>-|TRBV19|TRBJ1-1
TGTGCCACCTCCCTAGTGCCCGATTCGAACACTGAAGCTTTCTTT
CATSLVPDSNTEAFF
>TRBD1|TRBV28|TRBJ2-2
TGTGCCAGCAATTCTAGGACAGGTCCCGGGGAGCTGTTTTTT
CASNSRTGPGELFF